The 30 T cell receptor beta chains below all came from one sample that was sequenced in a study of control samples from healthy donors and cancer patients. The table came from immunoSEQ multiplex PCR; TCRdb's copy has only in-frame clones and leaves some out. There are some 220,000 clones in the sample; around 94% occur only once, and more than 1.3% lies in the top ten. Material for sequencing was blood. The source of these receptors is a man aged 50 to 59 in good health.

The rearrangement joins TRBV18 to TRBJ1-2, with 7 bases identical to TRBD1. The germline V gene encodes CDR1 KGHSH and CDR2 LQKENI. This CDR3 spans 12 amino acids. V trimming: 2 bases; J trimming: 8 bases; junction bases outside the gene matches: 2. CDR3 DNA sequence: TGTGCCAGCTCACCAGACAGGGACGGCTACACCTTC. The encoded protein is CASSPDRDGYTF. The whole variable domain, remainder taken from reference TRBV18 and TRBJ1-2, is NAGVMQNPRHLVRRRGQEARLRCSPMKGHSHVYWYRQLPEEGLKFMVYLQKENIIDESGMPKERFSAEFPKEGPSILRIQQVVRGDSAAYFCASSPDRDGYTFGSGTRLTVV.

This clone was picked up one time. CDR3 nucleotide sequence: TGTGCCAGCAGCGAGGGAGCTTCTACCTACAATGAGCAGTTCTTC. This gives the protein CASSEGASTYNEQFF. The chain is built from TRBV7-2 and TRBJ2-1; D is possibly TRBD2 (5 bases). V was pared by 5 bases and J by 2 bases, with 13 bases between. CDR1 and CDR2 from the germline V gene are SGHTA and FQGNSA. The CDR3 spans 15 residues.

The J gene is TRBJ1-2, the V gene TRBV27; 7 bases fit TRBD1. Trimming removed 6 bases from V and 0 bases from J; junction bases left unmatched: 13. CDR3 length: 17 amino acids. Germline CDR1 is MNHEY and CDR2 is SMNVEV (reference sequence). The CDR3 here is CASRSVGQAAANYGYTF. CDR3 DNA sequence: TGTGCCAGCAGATCCGTAGGACAGGCCGCTGCTAACTATGGCTACACCTTC.

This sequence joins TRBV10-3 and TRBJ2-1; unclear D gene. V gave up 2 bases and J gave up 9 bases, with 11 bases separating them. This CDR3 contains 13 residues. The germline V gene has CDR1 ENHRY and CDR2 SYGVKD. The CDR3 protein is CAISEGGSSEQFF. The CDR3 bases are TGTGCCATCAGTGAGGGTGGTAGCAGTGAGCAGTTCTTC.

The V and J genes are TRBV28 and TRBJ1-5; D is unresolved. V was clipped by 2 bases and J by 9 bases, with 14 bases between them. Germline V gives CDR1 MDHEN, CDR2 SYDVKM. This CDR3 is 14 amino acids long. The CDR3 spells CASSLVKGLMPQHF. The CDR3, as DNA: TGTGCCAGCAGTTTAGTTAAGGGTTTAATGCCCCAGCATTTT. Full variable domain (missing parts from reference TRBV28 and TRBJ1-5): DVKVTQSSRYLVKRTGEKVFLECVQDMDHENMFWYRQDPGLGLRLIYFSYDVKMKEKGDIPEGYSVSREKKERFSLILESASTNQTSMYLCASSLVKGLMPQHFGDGTRLSIL.

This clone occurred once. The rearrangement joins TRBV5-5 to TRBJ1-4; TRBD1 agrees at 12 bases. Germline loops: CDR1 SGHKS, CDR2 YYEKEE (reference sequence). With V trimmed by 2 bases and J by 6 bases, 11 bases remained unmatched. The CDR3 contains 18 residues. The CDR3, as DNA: TGTGCCAGCAGCTTACATCGCCCGGGACAGGGGGCTTATGAAAAACTGTTTTTT. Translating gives CASSLHRPGQGAYEKLFF.

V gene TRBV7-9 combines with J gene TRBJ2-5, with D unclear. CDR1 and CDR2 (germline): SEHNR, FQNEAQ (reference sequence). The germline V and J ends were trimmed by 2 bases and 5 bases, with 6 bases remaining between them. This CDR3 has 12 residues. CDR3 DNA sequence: TGTGCCAGCAGCTTAATAGAGGAGACCCAGTACTTC. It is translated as CASSLIEETQYF.

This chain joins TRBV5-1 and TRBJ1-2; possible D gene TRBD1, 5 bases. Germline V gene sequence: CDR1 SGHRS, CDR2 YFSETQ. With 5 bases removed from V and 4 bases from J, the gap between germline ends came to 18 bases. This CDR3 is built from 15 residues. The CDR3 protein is CASRLSSGGGYGYTF. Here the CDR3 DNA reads TGCGCCAGCAGGCTGTCCTCCGGGGGTGGCTATGGCTACACCTTC.

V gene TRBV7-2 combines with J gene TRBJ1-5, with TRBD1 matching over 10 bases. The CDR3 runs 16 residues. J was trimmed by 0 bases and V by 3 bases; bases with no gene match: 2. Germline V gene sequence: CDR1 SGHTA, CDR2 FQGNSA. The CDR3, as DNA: TGTGCCAGCAGCTTGAGGGACAGGGGTAGCAATCAGCCCCAGCATTTT. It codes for CASSLRDRGSNQPQHF.

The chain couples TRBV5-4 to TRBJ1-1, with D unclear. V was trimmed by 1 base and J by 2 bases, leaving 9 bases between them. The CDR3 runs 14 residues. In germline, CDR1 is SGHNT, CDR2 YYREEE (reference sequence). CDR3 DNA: TGTGCCAGCAGCTTGTACACTTCAAACACTGAAGCTTTCTTT. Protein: CASSLYTSNTEAFF.

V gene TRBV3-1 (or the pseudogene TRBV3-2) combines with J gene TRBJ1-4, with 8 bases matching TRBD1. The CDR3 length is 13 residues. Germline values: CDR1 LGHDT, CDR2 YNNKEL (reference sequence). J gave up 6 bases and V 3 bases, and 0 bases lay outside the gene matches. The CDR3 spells CASSQTGDEKLFF. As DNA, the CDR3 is TGTGCCAGCAGCCAGACAGGGGATGAAAAACTGTTTTTT.

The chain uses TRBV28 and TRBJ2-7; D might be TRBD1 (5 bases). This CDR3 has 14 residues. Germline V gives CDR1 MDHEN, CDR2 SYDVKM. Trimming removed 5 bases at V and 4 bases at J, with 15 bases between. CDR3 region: CASSPPAGLYEQYF. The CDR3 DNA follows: TGTGCCAGCAGTCCGCCCGCAGGGCTGTACGAGCAGTACTTC.

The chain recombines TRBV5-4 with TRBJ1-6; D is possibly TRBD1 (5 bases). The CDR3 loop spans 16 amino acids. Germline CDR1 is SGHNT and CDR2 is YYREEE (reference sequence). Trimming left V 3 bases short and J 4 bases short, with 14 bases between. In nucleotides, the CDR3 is TGTGCCAGCAGCTCTATCGTGGGGGGATATAATTCACCCCTCCACTTT. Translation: CASSSIVGGYNSPLHF.

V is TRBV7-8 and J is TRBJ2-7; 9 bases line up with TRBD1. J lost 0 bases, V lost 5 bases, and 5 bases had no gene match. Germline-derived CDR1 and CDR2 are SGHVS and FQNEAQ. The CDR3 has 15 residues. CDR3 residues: CASSRTGGSSYEQYF. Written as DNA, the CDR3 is TGTGCCAGCAGCCGAACAGGGGGCAGCTCCTACGAGCAGTACTTC.

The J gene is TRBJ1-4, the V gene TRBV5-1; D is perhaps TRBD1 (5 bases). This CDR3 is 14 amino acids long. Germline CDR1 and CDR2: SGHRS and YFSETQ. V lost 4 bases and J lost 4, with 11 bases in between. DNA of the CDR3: TGCGCCAGCAGCCCTATGGGGGGTAATGAAAAACTGTTTTTT. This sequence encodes CASSPMGGNEKLFF.

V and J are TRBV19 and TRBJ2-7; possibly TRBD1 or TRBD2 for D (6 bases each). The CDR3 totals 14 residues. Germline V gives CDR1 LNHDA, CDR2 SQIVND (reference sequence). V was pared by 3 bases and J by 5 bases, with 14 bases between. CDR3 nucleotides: TGTGCCAGTAGTATCCCGGGGGCGGTGAACGAGCAGTACTTC. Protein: CASSIPGAVNEQYF.

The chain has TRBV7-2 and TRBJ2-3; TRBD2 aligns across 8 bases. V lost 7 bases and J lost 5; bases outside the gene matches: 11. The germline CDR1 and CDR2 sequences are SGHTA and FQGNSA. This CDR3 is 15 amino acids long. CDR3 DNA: TGTGCCAGCACTCGACAATCAGCGGGGGAAGATACGCAGTATTTT. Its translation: CASTRQSAGEDTQYF.

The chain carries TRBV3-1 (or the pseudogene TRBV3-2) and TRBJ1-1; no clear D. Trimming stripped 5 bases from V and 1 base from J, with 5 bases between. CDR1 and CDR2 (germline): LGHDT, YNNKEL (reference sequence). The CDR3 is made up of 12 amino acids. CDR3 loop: CASSGRNTEAFF. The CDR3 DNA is TGTGCCAGCAGCGGGAGGAACACTGAAGCTTTCTTT.

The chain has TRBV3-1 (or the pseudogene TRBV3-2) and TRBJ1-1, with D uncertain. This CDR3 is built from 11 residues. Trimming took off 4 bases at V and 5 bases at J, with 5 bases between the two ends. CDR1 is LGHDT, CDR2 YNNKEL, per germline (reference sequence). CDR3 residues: CASSLSTEAFF. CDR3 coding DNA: TGTGCCAGCAGCCTTTCTACTGAAGCTTTCTTT.

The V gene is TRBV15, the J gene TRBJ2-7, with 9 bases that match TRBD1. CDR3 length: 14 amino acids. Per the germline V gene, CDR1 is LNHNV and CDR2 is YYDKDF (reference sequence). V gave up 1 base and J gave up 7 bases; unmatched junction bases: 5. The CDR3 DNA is TGTGCCACCAGCAGAGTACAGGGGGCTGGTGAGCAGTACTTC. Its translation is CATSRVQGAGEQYF. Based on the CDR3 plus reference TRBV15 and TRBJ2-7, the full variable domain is DAMVIQNPRYQVTQFGKPVTLSCSQTLNHNVMYWYQQKSSQAPKLLFHYYDKDFNNEADTPDNFQSRRPNTSFCFLDIRSPGLGDTAMYLCATSRVQGAGEQYFGPGTRLTVT.

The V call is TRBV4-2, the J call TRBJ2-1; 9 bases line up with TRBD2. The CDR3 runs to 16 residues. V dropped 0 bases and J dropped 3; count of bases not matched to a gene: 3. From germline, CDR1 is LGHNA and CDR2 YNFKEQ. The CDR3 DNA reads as TGTGCCAGCAGCCAAGAGACTAGCGGCCACTACAATGAGCAGTTCTTC. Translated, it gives CASSQETSGHYNEQFF.

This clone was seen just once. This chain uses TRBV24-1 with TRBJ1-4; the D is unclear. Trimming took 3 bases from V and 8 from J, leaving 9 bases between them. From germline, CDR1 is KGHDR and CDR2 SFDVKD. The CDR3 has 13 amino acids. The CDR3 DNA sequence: TGTGCCACCAGTGATATCCTAGCGGAAAAACTGTTTTTT. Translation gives CATSDILAEKLFF.

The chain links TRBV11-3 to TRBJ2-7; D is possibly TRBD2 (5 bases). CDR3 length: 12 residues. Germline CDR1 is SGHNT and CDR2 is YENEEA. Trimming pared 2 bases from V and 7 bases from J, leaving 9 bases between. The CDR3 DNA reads TGTGCCAGCAGCTTAACGGGGTTAGAGCAGTACTTC. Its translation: CASSLTGLEQYF.

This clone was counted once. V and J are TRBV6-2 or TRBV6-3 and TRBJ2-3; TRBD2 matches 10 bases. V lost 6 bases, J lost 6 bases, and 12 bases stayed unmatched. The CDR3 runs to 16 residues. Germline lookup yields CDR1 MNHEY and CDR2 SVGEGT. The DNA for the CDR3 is TGTGCCAGCAGCCTCCGCGAGCGGGGGGGCTCGGATACGCAGTATTTT. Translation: CASSLRERGGSDTQYF.

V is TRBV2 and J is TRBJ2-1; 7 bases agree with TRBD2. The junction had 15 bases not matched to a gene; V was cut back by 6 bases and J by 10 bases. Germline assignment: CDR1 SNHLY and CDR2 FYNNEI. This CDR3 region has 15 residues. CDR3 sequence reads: CASSAGTGRAGEQFF. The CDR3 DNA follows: TGTGCCAGCAGCGCAGGAACTGGGAGGGCCGGGGAGCAGTTCTTC. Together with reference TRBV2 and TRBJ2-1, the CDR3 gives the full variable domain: EPEVTQTPSHQVTQMGQEVILRCVPISNHLYFYWYRQILGQKVEFLVSFYNNEISEKSEIFDDQFSVERPDGSNFTLKIRSTKLEDSAMYFCASSAGTGRAGEQFFGPGTRLTVL.

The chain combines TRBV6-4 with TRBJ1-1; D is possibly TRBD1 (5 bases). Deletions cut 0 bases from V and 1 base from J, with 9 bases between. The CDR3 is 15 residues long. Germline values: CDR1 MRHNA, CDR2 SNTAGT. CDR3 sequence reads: CASSDSGGPNTEAFF. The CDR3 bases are TGTGCCAGCAGTGACTCGGGGGGACCGAACACTGAAGCTTTCTTT.

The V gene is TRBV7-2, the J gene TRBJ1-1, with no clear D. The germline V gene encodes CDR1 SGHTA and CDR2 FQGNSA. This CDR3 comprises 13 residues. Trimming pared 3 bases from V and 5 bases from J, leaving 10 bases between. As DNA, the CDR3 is TGTGCCAGCAGCTTCTTTTGGACGACTGAAGCTTTCTTT. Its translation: CASSFFWTTEAFF.

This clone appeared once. CDR3 region: CASTGDLNQPQHF. The CDR3 DNA sequence: TGTGCCAGCACCGGGGACCTCAATCAGCCCCAGCATTTT. The rearrangement joins TRBV2 to TRBJ1-5, with D possibly matching TRBD1 (5 bases). The CDR3 consists of 13 residues. Germline assignment: CDR1 SNHLY and CDR2 FYNNEI. V dropped 7 bases and J dropped 3 bases, with 10 bases sitting between them.

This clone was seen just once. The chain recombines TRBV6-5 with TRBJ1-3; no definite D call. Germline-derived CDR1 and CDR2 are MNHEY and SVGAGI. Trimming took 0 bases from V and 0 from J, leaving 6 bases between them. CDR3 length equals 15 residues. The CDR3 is CASSYSALSGNTIYF. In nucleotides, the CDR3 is TGTGCCAGCAGTTACTCAGCCCTCTCTGGAAACACCATATATTTT.

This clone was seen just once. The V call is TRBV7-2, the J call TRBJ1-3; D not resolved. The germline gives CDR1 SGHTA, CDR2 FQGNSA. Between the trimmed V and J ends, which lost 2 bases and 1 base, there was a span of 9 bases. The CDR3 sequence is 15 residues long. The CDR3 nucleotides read TGTGCCAGCAGCTTATACTCCGTTTCTGGAAACACCATATATTTT. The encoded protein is CASSLYSVSGNTIYF.